The present T cell receptor (beta chain) was sequenced within a study of T cells in Graves' hyperthyroidism and ophthalmopathy. Amplification yielded TCR beta CDR3 regions, with RNA transcripts as the source. HTBI primers were used for first-round RT-PCR of the TCR CDR3. One entry per CDR3 protein, called by TCRdb with MiXCR from the multiplex PCR reads. The repertoire holds approximately 720,000 distinct CDR3 sequences, with about 17% as singletons. CDR3 length: 17 amino acids. Germline V gene data show CDR1 as MNHEY and CDR2 as SMNVEV (reference sequence). Between the trimmed V and J ends, which lost 3 bases and 5 bases, there was a span of 19 bases.

V gene TRBV27 combines with J gene TRBJ1-4, with D maybe TRBD1 (6 bases). This TCR was recovered from a woman aged 45-65 years with Graves' hyperthyroidism that later progressed to Graves' ophthalmopathy. The sample taken for sequencing was blood. The CDR3 reads CASSFTSVTGKNEKLFF. The DNA of the CDR3 is TGTGCCAGCAGTTTCACCTCTGTGACAGGAAAAAATGAAAAACTGTTTTTT.